In its sample, the clone carrying this TCR beta chain was seen once. The data are from a study of CD8 T cells in Susac syndrome. The authors reverse transcribed about 0.5 to 1 ug RNA with random hexamers. TCRdb itself ran the immunoSEQ multiplex PCR reads through MiXCR, one entry per CDR3 protein. The repertoire has approximately 190,000 distinct CDR3 sequences, 85% to 95% of them found once; the top ten carry 0.1%. The CDR3 is 14 residues long. Trimming cost V 5 bases and J 4 bases, with 13 bases left between them. Germline V CDR1 and CDR2: SGHTA, FQGNSA. Sequencing was done on a sample of CD4+ T cells from PBMCs. The rearrangement joins TRBV7-2 to TRBJ2-3; D is unclear. The sequence derives from a human donor in good health. The CDR3 DNA reads as TGTGCCAGCAGCGTATCCCTAAGATCAGATACGCAGTATTTT. Protein: CASSVSLRSDTQYF.